A selection of T cell receptor beta chains follows, all from one sample in a study of OX40 agonist ivuxolimab in advanced cancers. TCRdb's table, derived via immunoSEQ multiplex PCR, lists solely in-frame clones and lacks some. In the table there are 95,000 to 120,000 clones, roughly 90% of which are singletons. The input for sequencing was CD4+ or CD8+ T cells sorted from blood, taken in a trial of the OX40 agonist ivuxolimab. The receptors shown here come from an adult with an advanced solid tumor such as melanoma, head and neck, liver or kidney cancer. The CDR3 runs from the conserved cysteine through the conserved F or W. Each record gives: J gene, D gene, CDR3 length, V gene, clone size, CDR3 DNA, CDR3 protein. A D gene is named only where the DNA matches it firmly. Only part of the rows carry a size: once, few, many, or a class if the clone is expanded.

j_call: TRBJ1-1; d_call: -; cdr3_length: 13; v_call: TRBV6-6; clone_size: -; cdr3_nt: TGTGCCAGCAACAGGGAGGGGTACACTGAAGCTTTCTTT; cdr3_aa: CASNREGYTEAFF
j_call: TRBJ2-5; d_call: -; cdr3_length: 14; v_call: TRBV5-1; clone_size: -; cdr3_nt: TGCGCCAGCAGCTTTCAGGGTGGTCGAGAGACCCAGTACTTC; cdr3_aa: CASSFQGGRETQYF
j_call: TRBJ1-1; d_call: -; cdr3_length: 14; v_call: TRBV7-3; clone_size: -; cdr3_nt: TGTGCCAGCAGCTTAGGGCAGGCGAACACTGAAGCTTTCTTT; cdr3_aa: CASSLGQANTEAFF
j_call: TRBJ2-3; d_call: TRBD1; cdr3_length: 14; v_call: TRBV6-1; clone_size: -; cdr3_nt: TGTGCCAGCGGAGGAGAGGGGGCTGCAGATACGCAGTATTTT; cdr3_aa: CASGGEGAADTQYF
j_call: TRBJ1-6; d_call: TRBD1; cdr3_length: 14; v_call: TRBV9; clone_size: few; cdr3_nt: TGTGCCAGCAGCGTAGGGGGACAGGGGGCCCCCCTCCACTTT; cdr3_aa: CASSVGGQGAPLHF
j_call: TRBJ2-7; d_call: TRBD1; cdr3_length: 15; v_call: TRBV5-1; clone_size: -; cdr3_nt: TGCGCCAGCAGCTTGTTTACAGGGGGTGGCAGCGAGCAGTACTTC; cdr3_aa: CASSLFTGGGSEQYF
j_call: TRBJ2-3; d_call: -; cdr3_length: 11; v_call: TRBV6-6; clone_size: -; cdr3_nt: TGTGCCAGCATGTCCACAGATACGCAGTATTTT; cdr3_aa: CASMSTDTQYF
j_call: TRBJ1-2; d_call: TRBD1; cdr3_length: 14; v_call: TRBV2; clone_size: -; cdr3_nt: TGTGCCAGCCTCCGGGACAGGACTAACTATGGCTACACCTTC; cdr3_aa: CASLRDRTNYGYTF
j_call: TRBJ1-3; d_call: -; cdr3_length: 16; v_call: TRBV11-2; clone_size: -; cdr3_nt: TGTGCCAGCAGCTTACCTCCGGACAGATCTGGAAACACCATATATTTT; cdr3_aa: CASSLPPDRSGNTIYF
j_call: TRBJ2-7; d_call: -; cdr3_length: 13; v_call: TRBV11-3; clone_size: once; cdr3_nt: TGTGCCAGCAGCTCCGGGACCTCCTACGAGCAGTACTTC; cdr3_aa: CASSSGTSYEQYF
j_call: TRBJ2-1; d_call: -; cdr3_length: 14; v_call: TRBV19; clone_size: -; cdr3_nt: TGTGCCAGTAGTAAGGGACACGGTGGTAATGAGCAGTTCTTC; cdr3_aa: CASSKGHGGNEQFF
j_call: TRBJ2-7; d_call: TRBD2; cdr3_length: 15; v_call: TRBV7-9; clone_size: -; cdr3_nt: TGTGCCAGCAGCCTGACTAGCGGGTACCCCTACGAGCAGTACTTC; cdr3_aa: CASSLTSGYPYEQYF
j_call: TRBJ2-3; d_call: -; cdr3_length: 15; v_call: TRBV27; clone_size: -; cdr3_nt: TGTGCCAGCAGTTTTTCACTCGGGGGTGGAGATACGCAGTATTTT; cdr3_aa: CASSFSLGGGDTQYF
j_call: TRBJ1-1; d_call: TRBD1; cdr3_length: 14; v_call: TRBV5-1; clone_size: -; cdr3_nt: TGCGCCAGCAGCTTAGGACAGGCGAACACTGAAGCTTTCTTT; cdr3_aa: CASSLGQANTEAFF
j_call: TRBJ1-5; d_call: TRBD1; cdr3_length: 18; v_call: TRBV19; clone_size: -; cdr3_nt: TGTGCCAGTAGTATAGAACCCCCGGGACAGGGGAGGAATCAGCCCCAGCATTTT; cdr3_aa: CASSIEPPGQGRNQPQHF
j_call: TRBJ1-2; d_call: -; cdr3_length: 15; v_call: TRBV2; clone_size: -; cdr3_nt: TGTGCCAGCAGTGAAGCGCTTCGGGGGGCGGGTGGCTACACCTTC; cdr3_aa: CASSEALRGAGGYTF
j_call: TRBJ2-2; d_call: -; cdr3_length: 16; v_call: TRBV10-3; clone_size: -; cdr3_nt: TGTGCCATCAGTGAGACTAGGAAGTCGAACACCGGGGAGCTGTTTTTT; cdr3_aa: CAISETRKSNTGELFF
j_call: TRBJ2-3; d_call: TRBD2; cdr3_length: 16; v_call: TRBV4-2; clone_size: -; cdr3_nt: TGTGCCAGCAGCCAATTTAGCGGGAGGAGCACAGATACGCAGTATTTT; cdr3_aa: CASSQFSGRSTDTQYF
j_call: TRBJ1-3; d_call: -; cdr3_length: 15; v_call: TRBV19; clone_size: -; cdr3_nt: TGTGCCAGTACCATCAGAGGTGGTTTTGGAAACACCATATATTTT; cdr3_aa: CASTIRGGFGNTIYF
j_call: TRBJ1-1; d_call: -; cdr3_length: 13; v_call: TRBV5-1; clone_size: -; cdr3_nt: TGCGCCAGCAGCTTCAGGGAAGGGGCTGAAGCTTTCTTT; cdr3_aa: CASSFREGAEAFF
j_call: TRBJ1-2; d_call: -; cdr3_length: 13; v_call: TRBV4-1; clone_size: once; cdr3_nt: TGCGCCAGCAGCCAAGAGAGGGGGGGCGGCTACACCTTC; cdr3_aa: CASSQERGGGYTF
j_call: TRBJ2-7; d_call: -; cdr3_length: 15; v_call: TRBV29-1; clone_size: -; cdr3_nt: TGCAGCGTTCTGAAGATTTCCGGGGGAGCGGGCGAGCAGTACTTC; cdr3_aa: CSVLKISGGAGEQYF
j_call: TRBJ1-4; d_call: TRBD1; cdr3_length: 11; v_call: TRBV30; clone_size: -; cdr3_nt: TGTGCCTGGGGGGGGACAGGGAAACTGTTTTTT; cdr3_aa: CAWGGTGKLFF
j_call: TRBJ1-5; d_call: -; cdr3_length: 15; v_call: TRBV6-5; clone_size: few; cdr3_nt: TGTGCCAGCAGTTACCTCTCGGACAGCAATCAGCCCCAGCATTTT; cdr3_aa: CASSYLSDSNQPQHF
j_call: TRBJ2-5; d_call: -; cdr3_length: 13; v_call: TRBV5-1; clone_size: -; cdr3_nt: TGCGCCAGCAGCTTGGACAGTCTAGAGACCCAGTACTTC; cdr3_aa: CASSLDSLETQYF
j_call: TRBJ2-2; d_call: -; cdr3_length: 17; v_call: TRBV7-9; clone_size: -; cdr3_nt: TGTGCCAGCAGCTCCGAACTGGGGTCCCCACACACCGGGGAGCTGTTTTTT; cdr3_aa: CASSSELGSPHTGELFF
j_call: TRBJ2-3; d_call: -; cdr3_length: 16; v_call: TRBV10-3; clone_size: -; cdr3_nt: TGTGCCATCAGTGCCCAGACAACCGTGGGCACAGATACGCAGTATTTT; cdr3_aa: CAISAQTTVGTDTQYF
j_call: TRBJ1-4; d_call: TRBD1; cdr3_length: 15; v_call: TRBV30; clone_size: -; cdr3_nt: TGTGCCTGGAGTGGACAGGGGGCGACTAATGAAAAACTGTTTTTT; cdr3_aa: CAWSGQGATNEKLFF
j_call: TRBJ1-1; d_call: TRBD1; cdr3_length: 14; v_call: TRBV2; clone_size: -; cdr3_nt: TGTGCCAGCAGTGGACAGGGAGGACGCACTGAAGCTTTCTTT; cdr3_aa: CASSGQGGRTEAFF
j_call: TRBJ2-1; d_call: -; cdr3_length: 15; v_call: TRBV5-1; clone_size: -; cdr3_nt: TGCGCCAGCAGCTCGCGAGCGGGCAAAAACAATGAGCAGTTCTTC; cdr3_aa: CASSSRAGKNNEQFF